The 22 T cell receptor beta chains in this list originate from one sample, sequenced in a study of cytomegalovirus exposure and HLA in healthy donors. Both 60 Vbeta primers and 13 Jbeta primers went into the PCR. The assay was immunoSEQ multiplex PCR, and TCRdb's table has in-frame clones only and misses some. The sample shows approximately 190,000 clones, around 87% of them seen only once. Sequenced sample: PBMCs. These receptors were taken from a man aged 25 to 40 in good health and CMV-seronegative.

The CDR3 is CASGGGAVTEAFF. In nucleotides, the CDR3 is TGTGCCAGTGGGGGGGGCGCGGTCACTGAAGCTTTCTTT. The J gene is TRBJ1-1, the V gene TRBV28; TRBD1 might be the D (6 bases). Trimming stripped 9 bases from V and 4 bases from J, with 15 bases between. Germline assignment: CDR1 MDHEN and CDR2 SYDVKM. This CDR3 contains 13 residues.

CDR3 protein: CASSLSWTSGTPYEQYF. In DNA, the CDR3 is TGTGCCAGCAGTTTATCGTGGACTAGCGGGACGCCCTACGAGCAGTACTTC. V is TRBV27 and J is TRBJ2-5; 12 positions match TRBD2. The DNA end lines up better with TRBJ2-7; the J call may be wrong. Germline V gives CDR1 MNHEY, CDR2 SMNVEV (reference sequence). The CDR3 loop spans 17 amino acids.

V gene TRBV2 combines with J gene TRBJ2-5, with D possibly matching TRBD1 (5 bases). This CDR3 has 14 residues. Trimming left V 6 bases short and J 2 bases short, with 13 bases between. From germline, CDR1 is SNHLY and CDR2 FYNNEI. Here the CDR3 DNA reads TGTGCCAGCAGCTTAAGACAGATACAAGAGACCCAGTACTTC. As protein: CASSLRQIQETQYF.

J is TRBJ1-2 and V is TRBV7-9; a possible D gene is TRBD1 (5 bases). V was pared by 5 bases and J by 7 bases, with 14 bases between. The length of the CDR3 is 13 residues. Germline assignment: CDR1 SEHNR and CDR2 FQNEAQ (reference sequence). CDR3 coding DNA: TGTGCCAGCAGCCACACCGGGGGAGGTGGCTACACCTTC. Its protein is CASSHTGGGGYTF.

J is TRBJ1-4 and V is TRBV4-1; weak D call: TRBD1 (5 bases). The germline V and J ends were trimmed by 3 bases and 0 bases, with 11 bases remaining between them. The CDR3 contains 16 residues. CDR1 is MGHRA, CDR2 YSYEKL, per germline. The CDR3 loop reads CASSQAFRATNEKLFF. The CDR3 region has the DNA TGCGCCAGCAGCCAGGCCTTCAGGGCAACTAATGAAAAACTGTTTTTT.

This sequence joins TRBV5-4 and TRBJ2-2; maybe TRBD2 (6 bases). From germline, CDR1 is SGHNT and CDR2 YYREEE (reference sequence). V was pared by 4 bases and J by 4 bases, with 17 bases between. The CDR3 is 16 amino acids. The CDR3 bases are TGTGCCAGCAGCCCCGGGGCCCGAGCGGGCACCGGGGAGCTGTTTTTT. Protein sequence: CASSPGARAGTGELFF. The full variable domain, rest sourced from reference TRBV5-4 and TRBJ2-2, is ETGVTQSPTHLIKTRGQQVTLRCSSQSGHNTVSWYQQALGQGPQFIFQYYREEENGRGNFPPRFSGLQFPNYSSELNVNALELDDSALYLCASSPGARAGTGELFFGEGSRLTVL.

The CDR3 sequence is CASSRPGQIYEQYF. The CDR3, as DNA: TGTGCCAGCAGCCGACCGGGACAGATCTACGAGCAGTACTTC. This sequence joins TRBV27 and TRBJ2-7, with 7 bases matching TRBD1. Trimming took 6 bases from V and 3 from J; bases not matched to a gene: 8. The CDR3 is 14 residues long. Germline V gene sequence: CDR1 MNHEY, CDR2 SMNVEV (reference sequence).

The CDR3 region has the DNA TGTGCCAGCAGTGGGTCAGGGGGCAACATTCGTGAGCAGTTCTTC. Translating it yields CASSGSGGNIREQFF. The genes are TRBV2 and TRBJ2-1, with TRBD1 matching over 8 bases. CDR1 and CDR2 from the germline V gene are SNHLY and FYNNEI. The ends lost 4 bases at V and 9 bases at J; junction bases unmatched: 11. The CDR3 sequence is 15 residues long.

The chain is built from TRBV4-1 and TRBJ2-3, with D possibly TRBD1 on 6 matching bases. CDR1 and CDR2 from the germline V gene are MGHRA and YSYEKL. This CDR3 region has 17 residues. V was cut by 2 bases and J by 0 bases, with 15 bases left in between. CDR3 in amino acids: CASSQRTGTPSTDTQYF. The CDR3 DNA reads as TGCGCCAGCAGCCAACGAACCGGGACACCTAGCACAGATACGCAGTATTTT.

This clone was seen only once. The V and J genes are TRBV28 and TRBJ2-5; the match to TRBD2 covers 8 bases. Looked up from germline, CDR1 is MDHEN and CDR2 is SYDVKM. V was clipped by 7 bases and J by 1 base; unmatched bases: 11. The CDR3 totals 16 residues. CDR3 sequence: CASKSTNSGAQETQYF. The CDR3 nucleotides are TGTGCCAGCAAATCAACGAATAGCGGGGCCCAAGAGACCCAGTACTTC.

In its sample, this clone was seen once. A read error may produce the germline difference seen at one junction end. The chain couples TRBV7-7 to TRBJ2-7; 7 nucleotides line up with TRBD1. The length of the CDR3 is 13 residues. Germline CDR1 is SSHAT and CDR2 is FNYEAQ (reference sequence). CDR3 amino acids: CASSLRDSNEQYF. The CDR3 nucleotides are TGTGCTAGCAGCTTAAGGGACAGCAACGAGCAGTACTTC.

This chain uses TRBV7-8 with TRBJ2-1, with TRBD2 matching 15 bases. The CDR3 is made up of 16 amino acids. After removal of 5 bases from V and 6 bases from J, the junction contained 5 bases not matched to a gene. CDR1 is SGHVS and CDR2 is FQNEAQ in the germline V gene. The CDR3 loop is CASSGRTSGGGNEQFF. The DNA for the CDR3 is TGTGCCAGCAGCGGAAGGACTAGCGGGGGGGGCAATGAGCAGTTCTTC.

This clone was recorded once. The J gene is TRBJ1-4, the V gene TRBV11-2; D call uncertain. The CDR3 is 15 amino acids. CDR1 is SGHAT, CDR2 FQNNGV, per germline. Trimming left V 3 bases short and J 8 bases short, with 16 bases between. Here the CDR3 DNA reads TGTGCCAGCAGCTTTGTTCGCAGGAGGGTGGAAAAACTGTTTTTT. As protein: CASSFVRRRVEKLFF.

The V gene is TRBV18, the J gene TRBJ1-3, with D unclear. The CDR3 spans 15 residues. The V end lost 4 bases, the J end lost 0 bases, and 10 bases lay between the germline ends. Germline V gene sequence: CDR1 KGHSH, CDR2 LQKENI. In DNA, the CDR3 is TGTGCCAGCTCACAGGCGGCTCCCTCTGGAAACACCATATATTTT. Amino acids: CASSQAAPSGNTIYF. The whole variable domain, filled in from reference TRBV18 and TRBJ1-3, reads NAGVMQNPRHLVRRRGQEARLRCSPMKGHSHVYWYRQLPEEGLKFMVYLQKENIIDESGMPKERFSAEFPKEGPSILRIQQVVRGDSAAYFCASSQAAPSGNTIYFGEGSWLTVV.

The chain couples TRBV6-6 to TRBJ1-1, with D hard to call. Germline V gene lookup returns CDR1 MNHNY and CDR2 SVGAGI (reference sequence). Trimming cost V 2 bases and J 8 bases, with 12 bases left between them. This CDR3 spans 13 amino acids. CDR3: CASSYRPWEEAFF. CDR3 DNA: TGTGCCAGCAGTTACCGTCCGTGGGAGGAAGCTTTCTTT.

This chain links TRBV19 with TRBJ1-1; D is possibly TRBD1 (5 bases). The V gene's germline CDR1 is LNHDA and CDR2 SQIVND (reference sequence). Trimming removed 6 bases at V and 2 bases at J, with 13 bases between. The CDR3 sequence is 14 residues long. The chain's CDR3 is CASSRQRSNTEAFF. DNA for the CDR3: TGTGCCAGTAGCCGACAGAGGAGTAACACTGAAGCTTTCTTT.

The chain's CDR3 is CASSLGGTGTAYEQYF. The CDR3 nucleotides are TGTGCCAGCAGTTTAGGGGGAACCGGGACAGCCTACGAGCAGTACTTC. The chain couples TRBV27 to TRBJ2-7, with 7 bases lining up with TRBD1. This CDR3 has 16 amino acids. Germline assignment: CDR1 MNHEY and CDR2 SMNVEV (reference sequence). V was pared by 2 bases and J by 2 bases, with 9 bases of the junction left unmatched.

The chain is built from TRBV4-3 and TRBJ1-1, with TRBD1 identical over 7 bases. Germline CDR1 LGHNA, CDR2 YSLEER. CDR3 length equals 14 residues. The V segment lost 4 bases and the J segment 4 bases; nucleotides outside the gene matches: 6. In DNA, the CDR3 is TGCGCCAGCAGCCCCAGGGGGGCGGTCACTGAAGCTTTCTTT. Translating it yields CASSPRGAVTEAFF.

The V and J genes are TRBV2 and TRBJ2-7, with 7 bases identical to TRBD1. Germline V CDR1 and CDR2: SNHLY, FYNNEI. After removal of 7 bases from V and 2 bases from J, the junction contained 5 bases not matched to a gene. The CDR3 sequence is 13 residues long. In DNA form, the CDR3 reads TGTGCCAGCACCCGGGACAGAGCCTACGAGCAGTACTTC. Residues: CASTRDRAYEQYF.

J is TRBJ2-3 and V is TRBV5-1, with D possibly being TRBD1 (5 bases). The CDR3 is 13 residues long. Looked up from germline, CDR1 is SGHRS and CDR2 is YFSETQ. Trimming cost V 2 bases and J 5 bases, with 9 bases left between them. Here the CDR3 reads CASSFDSQDTQYF. The CDR3 region has the DNA TGCGCCAGCAGCTTCGACAGCCAAGATACGCAGTATTTT.

The chain joins TRBV6-5 to TRBJ2-3; D is ambiguous. The ends were cut back, 8 bases at V and 2 bases at J, with 11 bases in the middle. The CDR3 is made up of 13 amino acids. CDR1 and CDR2 from the germline V gene are MNHEY and SVGAGI. As DNA, the CDR3 is TGTGCCAGCGCGGAGCTTGACACAGATACGCAGTATTTT. This translates into CASAELDTDTQYF.

In its sample, this clone was seen a few times. The rearrangement uses TRBV5-4 and TRBJ1-2; TRBD1 agrees at 8 bases. Trimming cost V 5 bases and J 4 bases; bases outside gene matches: 4. The length of the CDR3 is 13 residues. Germline CDR1 SGHNT, CDR2 YYREEE (reference sequence). The DNA of the CDR3 is TGTGCCAGCAGTCCCGACAGGGGCTATGGCTACACCTTC. Its protein product is CASSPDRGYGYTF.